This T cell receptor (beta chain) was identified during a study of blood T cell repertoires in COVID-19. Study as a whole: From T cells, B-cell-depleted T cells, or PBMCs came the material, which was cDNA or gDNA.

V trimming: 7 bases; J trimming: 3 bases; junction bases outside the gene matches: 14. Looked up from germline, CDR1 is SEHNR and CDR2 is FQNEAQ (reference sequence). The CDR3 extends over 17 amino acids. In the original analysis: Amplification from reference gene primers served as the basis for estimated nucleated cell counts. Repertoires were generated with immunoSEQ multiplex PCR, while TCRdb's copy carries only in-frame clones and drops some. Clone size and V and J calls were adopted from that table, with D and trimming inferred from the DNA. The table includes about 310,000 clones, around 89% detected once.

The chain is built from TRBV7-9 and TRBJ1-2; 10 nucleotides align to TRBD1. This TCR was recovered from a woman aged 40-49 years with COVID-19, enrolled during active disease. Specimen: peripheral blood. The CDR3 region is CASTKAAVTGGDYGYTF. In DNA form, the CDR3 reads TGTGCCAGCACCAAAGCAGCCGTGACAGGGGGCGACTATGGCTACACCTTC.